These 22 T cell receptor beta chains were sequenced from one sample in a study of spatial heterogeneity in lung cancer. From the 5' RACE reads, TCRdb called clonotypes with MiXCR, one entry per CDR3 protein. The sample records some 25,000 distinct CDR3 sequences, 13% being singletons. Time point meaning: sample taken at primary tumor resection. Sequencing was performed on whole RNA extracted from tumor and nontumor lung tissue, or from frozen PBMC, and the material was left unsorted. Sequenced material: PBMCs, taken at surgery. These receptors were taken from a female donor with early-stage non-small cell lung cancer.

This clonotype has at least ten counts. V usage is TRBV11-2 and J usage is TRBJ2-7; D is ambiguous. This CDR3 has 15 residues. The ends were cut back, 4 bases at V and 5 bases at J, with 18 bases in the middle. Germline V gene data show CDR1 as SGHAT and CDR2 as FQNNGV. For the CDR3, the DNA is TGTGCCAGCAGCTCACTTCGCGGACGGACCAACGAGCAGTACGTC. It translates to CASSSLRGRTNEQYV.

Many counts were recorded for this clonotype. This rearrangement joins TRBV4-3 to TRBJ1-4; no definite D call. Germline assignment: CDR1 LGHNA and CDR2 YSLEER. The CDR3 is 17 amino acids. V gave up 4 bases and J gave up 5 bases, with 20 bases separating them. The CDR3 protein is CASSLFGPPMGNEKLFF. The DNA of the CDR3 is TGCGCCAGCAGCCTTTTCGGACCCCCTATGGGGAATGAAAAACTGTTTTTT.

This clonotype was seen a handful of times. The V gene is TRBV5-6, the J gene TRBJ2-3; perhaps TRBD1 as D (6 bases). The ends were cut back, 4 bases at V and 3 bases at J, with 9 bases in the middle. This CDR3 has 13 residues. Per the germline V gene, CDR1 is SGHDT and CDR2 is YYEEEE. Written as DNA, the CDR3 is TGTGCCAGCAGCAGAACAGGGACAGATACGCAGTATTTT. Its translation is CASSRTGTDTQYF.

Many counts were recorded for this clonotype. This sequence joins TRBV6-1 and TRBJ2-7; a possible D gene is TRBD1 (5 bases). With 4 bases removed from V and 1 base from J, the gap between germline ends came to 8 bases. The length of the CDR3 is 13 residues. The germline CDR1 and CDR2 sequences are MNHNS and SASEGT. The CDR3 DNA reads TGTGCCAGCAGTGCCAGGGCTTCCTACGAGCAGTACGTC. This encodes CASSARASYEQYV.

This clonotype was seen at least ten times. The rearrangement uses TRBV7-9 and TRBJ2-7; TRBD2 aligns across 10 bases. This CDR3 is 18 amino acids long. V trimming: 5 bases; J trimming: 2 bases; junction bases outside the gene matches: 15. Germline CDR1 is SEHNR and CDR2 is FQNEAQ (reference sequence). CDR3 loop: CASSPLASGRGRPYEQYF. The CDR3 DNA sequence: TGTGCCAGCAGCCCACTGGCTAGCGGGAGAGGTAGGCCCTACGAGCAGTACTTC.

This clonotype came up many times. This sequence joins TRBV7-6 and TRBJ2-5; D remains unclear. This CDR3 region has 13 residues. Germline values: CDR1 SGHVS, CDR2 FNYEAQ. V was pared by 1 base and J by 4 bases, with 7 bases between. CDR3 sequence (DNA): TGTGCCAGCAGCTTAGAGCGATTAGAGACCCAGTACTTC. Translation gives CASSLERLETQYF.

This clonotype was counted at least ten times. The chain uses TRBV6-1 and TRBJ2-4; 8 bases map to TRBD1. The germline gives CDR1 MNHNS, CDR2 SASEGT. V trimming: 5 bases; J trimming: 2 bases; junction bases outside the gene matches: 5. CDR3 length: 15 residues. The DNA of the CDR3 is TGTGCCAGCAGTAGTAGACAGGGGACCAAAAACATTCAGTACTTC. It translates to CASSSRQGTKNIQYF.

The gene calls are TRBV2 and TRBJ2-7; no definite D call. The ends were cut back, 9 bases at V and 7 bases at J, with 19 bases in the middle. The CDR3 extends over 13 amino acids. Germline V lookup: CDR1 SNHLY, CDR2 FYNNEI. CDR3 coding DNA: TGTGCCAGGGCTTCAAGTAGGGTCTCGGAGCAGTACTTC. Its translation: CARASSRVSEQYF.

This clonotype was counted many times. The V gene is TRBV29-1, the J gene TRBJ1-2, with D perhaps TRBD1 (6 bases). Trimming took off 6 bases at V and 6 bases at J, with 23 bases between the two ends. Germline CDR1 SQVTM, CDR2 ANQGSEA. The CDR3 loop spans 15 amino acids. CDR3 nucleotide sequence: TGCAGCGTCGCCCCGACAGGTTTCGTCAACCATGGCTACACCTTC. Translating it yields CSVAPTGFVNHGYTF. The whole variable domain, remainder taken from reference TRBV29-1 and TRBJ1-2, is SAVISQKPSRDICQRGTSLTIQCQVDSQVTMMFWYRQQPGQSLTLIATANQGSEATYESGFVIDKFPISRPNLTFSTLTVSNMSPEDSSIYLCSVAPTGFVNHGYTFGSGTRLTVV.

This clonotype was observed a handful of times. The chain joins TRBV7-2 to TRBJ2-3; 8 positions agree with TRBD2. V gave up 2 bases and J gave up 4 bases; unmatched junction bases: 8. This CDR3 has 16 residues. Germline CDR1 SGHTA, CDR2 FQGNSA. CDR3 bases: TGTGCCAGCAGCTTAACGGGACTAGTATGGCCAGATACGCAGTATTTT. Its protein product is CASSLTGLVWPDTQYF. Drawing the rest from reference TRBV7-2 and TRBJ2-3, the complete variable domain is GAGVSQSPSNKVTEKGKDVELRCDPISGHTALYWYRQSLGQGLEFLIYFQGNSAPDKSGLPSDRFSAERTGGSVSTLTIQRTQQEDSAVYLCASSLTGLVWPDTQYFGPGTRLTVL.

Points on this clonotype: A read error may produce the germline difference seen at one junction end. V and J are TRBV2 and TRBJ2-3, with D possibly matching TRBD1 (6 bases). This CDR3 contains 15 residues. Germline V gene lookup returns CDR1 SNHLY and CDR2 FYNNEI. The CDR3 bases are TGTGCCAGCAGCGAAGAGGGATCCAGGGGAGATACGCAGTATTTT. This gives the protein CASSEEGSRGDTQYF.

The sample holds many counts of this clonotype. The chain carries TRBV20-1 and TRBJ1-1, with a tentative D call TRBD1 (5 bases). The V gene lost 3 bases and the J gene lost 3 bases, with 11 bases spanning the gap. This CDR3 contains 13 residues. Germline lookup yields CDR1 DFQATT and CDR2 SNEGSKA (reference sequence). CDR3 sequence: CSASRGEYTEAFF. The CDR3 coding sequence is TGCAGTGCTAGTCGGGGGGAGTACACTGAAGCTTTCTTT.

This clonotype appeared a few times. This CDR3 is CASSQDSGRTQYF. The DNA for the CDR3 is TGTGCCAGCAGCCAAGATTCCGGGAGGACCCAGTACTTC. V usage is TRBV4-2 and J usage is TRBJ2-5, with D maybe TRBD2 (6 bases). The CDR3 has 13 amino acids. Looked up from germline, CDR1 is LGHNA and CDR2 is YNFKEQ. Trimming shortened V by 0 bases and J by 7 bases, and 9 bases separated the two germline ends.

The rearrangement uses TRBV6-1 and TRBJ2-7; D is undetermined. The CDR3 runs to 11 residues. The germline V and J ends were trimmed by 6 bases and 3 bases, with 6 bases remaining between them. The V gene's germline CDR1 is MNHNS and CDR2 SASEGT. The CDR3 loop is CASRINYEQYF. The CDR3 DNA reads TGTGCCAGCAGGATTAACTACGAGCAGTACTTC.

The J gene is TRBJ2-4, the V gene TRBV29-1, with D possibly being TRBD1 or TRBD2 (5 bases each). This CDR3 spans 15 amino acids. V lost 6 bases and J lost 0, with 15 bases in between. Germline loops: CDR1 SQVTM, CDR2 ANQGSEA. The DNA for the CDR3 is TGCAGCGTCCGGGGTCAGGGATTAGCCAAAAACATTCAGTACTTC. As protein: CSVRGQGLAKNIQYF.

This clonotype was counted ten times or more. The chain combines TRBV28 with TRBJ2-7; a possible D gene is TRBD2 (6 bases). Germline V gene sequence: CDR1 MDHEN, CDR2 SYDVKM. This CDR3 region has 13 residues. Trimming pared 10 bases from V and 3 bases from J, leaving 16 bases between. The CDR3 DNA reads TGTGCCACGCGGGACTCTGGGGACTACGAGCAGTACTTC. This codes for CATRDSGDYEQYF. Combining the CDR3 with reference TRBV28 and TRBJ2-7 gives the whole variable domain DVKVTQSSRYLVKRTGEKVFLECVQDMDHENMFWYRQDPGLGLRLIYFSYDVKMKEKGDIPEGYSVSREKKERFSLILESASTNQTSMYLCATRDSGDYEQYFGPGTRLTVT.

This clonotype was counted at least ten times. The DNA for the CDR3 is TGTGCCAGTATTCGGAGGACAGGGGGCCTCTACGAGCAGTACGTC. Translation gives CASIRRTGGLYEQYV. The chain is built from TRBV19 and TRBJ2-7, with TRBD1 matching over 11 bases. This CDR3 is built from 15 residues. V was clipped by 7 bases and J by 3 bases; unmatched bases: 8. CDR1 is LNHDA, CDR2 SQIVND, per germline (reference sequence).

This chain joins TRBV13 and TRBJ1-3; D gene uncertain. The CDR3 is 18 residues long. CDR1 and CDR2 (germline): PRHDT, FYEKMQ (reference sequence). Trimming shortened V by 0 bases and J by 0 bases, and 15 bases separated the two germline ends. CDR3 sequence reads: CASSLGSYREYSGNTIYF. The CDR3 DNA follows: TGTGCCAGCAGCTTAGGTTCATATCGGGAGTACTCTGGAAACACCATATATTTT. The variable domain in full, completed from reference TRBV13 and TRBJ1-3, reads AAGVIQSPRHLIKEKRETATLKCYPIPRHDTVYWYQQGPGQDPQFLISFYEKMQSDKGSIPDRFSAQQFSDYHSELNMSSLELGDSALYFCASSLGSYREYSGNTIYFGEGSWLTVV.

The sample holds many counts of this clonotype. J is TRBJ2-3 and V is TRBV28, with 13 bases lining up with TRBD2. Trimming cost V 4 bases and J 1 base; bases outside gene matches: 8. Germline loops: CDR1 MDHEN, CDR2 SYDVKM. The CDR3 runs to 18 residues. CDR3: CASSSDTTSGGGTDTQYF. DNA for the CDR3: TGTGCCAGCAGTTCCGATACCACTAGCGGGGGGGGCACAGATACGCAGTATTTT.

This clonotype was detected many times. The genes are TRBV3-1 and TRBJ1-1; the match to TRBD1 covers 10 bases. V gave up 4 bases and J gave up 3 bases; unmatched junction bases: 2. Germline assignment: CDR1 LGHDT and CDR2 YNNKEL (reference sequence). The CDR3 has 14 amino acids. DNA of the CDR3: TGTGCCAGCAGCCCGGGACAGGGGTACACTGAAGCTTTCTTT. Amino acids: CASSPGQGYTEAFF.

The CDR3 loop reads CSANGQGSGNTIYF. For the CDR3, the DNA is TGCAGTGCCAATGGACAGGGGTCTGGAAACACCATATATTTT. V is TRBV20-1 and J is TRBJ1-3, with 9 bases lining up with TRBD1. Germline V gives CDR1 DFQATT, CDR2 SNEGSKA (reference sequence). J lost 1 base, V lost 6 bases, and 4 bases had no gene match. This CDR3 is 14 amino acids long.

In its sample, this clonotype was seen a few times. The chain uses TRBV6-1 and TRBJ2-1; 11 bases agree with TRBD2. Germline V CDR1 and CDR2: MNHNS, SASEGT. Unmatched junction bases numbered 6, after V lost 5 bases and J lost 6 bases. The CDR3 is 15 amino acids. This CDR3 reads CASSPLAGVGNEQFF. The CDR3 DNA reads TGTGCCAGCAGTCCACTAGCGGGAGTAGGCAATGAGCAGTTCTTC.